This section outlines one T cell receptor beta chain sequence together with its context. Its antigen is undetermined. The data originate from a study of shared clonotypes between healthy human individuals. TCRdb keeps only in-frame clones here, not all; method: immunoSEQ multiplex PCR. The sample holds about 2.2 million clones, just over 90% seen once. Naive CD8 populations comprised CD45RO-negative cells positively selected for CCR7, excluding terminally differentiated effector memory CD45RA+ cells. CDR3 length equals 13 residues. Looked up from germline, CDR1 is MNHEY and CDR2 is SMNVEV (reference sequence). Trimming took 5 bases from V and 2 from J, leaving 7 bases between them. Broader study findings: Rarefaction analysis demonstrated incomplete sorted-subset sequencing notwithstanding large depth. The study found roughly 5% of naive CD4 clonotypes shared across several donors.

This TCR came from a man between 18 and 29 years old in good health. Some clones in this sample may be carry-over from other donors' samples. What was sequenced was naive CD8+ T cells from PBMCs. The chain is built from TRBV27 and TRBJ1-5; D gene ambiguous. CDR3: CASSGLGNQPQHF. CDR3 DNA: TGTGCCAGCAGTGGGTTGGGCAATCAGCCCCAGCATTTT.